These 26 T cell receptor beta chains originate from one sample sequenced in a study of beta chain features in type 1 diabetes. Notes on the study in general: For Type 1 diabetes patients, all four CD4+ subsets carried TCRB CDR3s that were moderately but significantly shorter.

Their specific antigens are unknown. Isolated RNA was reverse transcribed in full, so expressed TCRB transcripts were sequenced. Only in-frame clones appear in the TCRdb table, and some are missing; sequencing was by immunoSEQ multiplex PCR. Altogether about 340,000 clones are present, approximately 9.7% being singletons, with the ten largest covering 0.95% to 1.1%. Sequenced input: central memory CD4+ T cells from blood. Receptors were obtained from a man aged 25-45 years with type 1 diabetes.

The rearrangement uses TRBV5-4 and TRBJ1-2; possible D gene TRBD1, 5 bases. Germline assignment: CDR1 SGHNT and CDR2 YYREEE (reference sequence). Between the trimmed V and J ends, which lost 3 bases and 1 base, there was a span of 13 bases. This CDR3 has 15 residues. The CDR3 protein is CASSSMTELNYGYTF. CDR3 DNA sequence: TGTGCCAGCAGCTCGATGACAGAGCTTAACTATGGCTACACCTTC.

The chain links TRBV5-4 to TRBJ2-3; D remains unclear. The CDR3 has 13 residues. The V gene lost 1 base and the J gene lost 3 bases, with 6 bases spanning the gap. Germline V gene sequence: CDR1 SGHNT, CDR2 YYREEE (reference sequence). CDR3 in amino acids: CASSLSETDTQYF. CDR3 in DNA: TGTGCCAGCAGCTTGAGTGAGACAGATACGCAGTATTTT.

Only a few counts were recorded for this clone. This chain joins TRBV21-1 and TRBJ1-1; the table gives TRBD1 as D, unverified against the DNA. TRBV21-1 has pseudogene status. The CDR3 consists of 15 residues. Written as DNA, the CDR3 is TGTGCCAGCAGCAAATGGGGCAGGGGTCCCACTGAAGCTTTCTTT. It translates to CASSKWGRGPTEAFF.

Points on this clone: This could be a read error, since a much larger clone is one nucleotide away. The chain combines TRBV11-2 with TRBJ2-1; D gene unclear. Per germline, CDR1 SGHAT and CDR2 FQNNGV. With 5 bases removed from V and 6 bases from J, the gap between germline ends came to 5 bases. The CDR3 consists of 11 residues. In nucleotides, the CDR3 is TGTGCCAGCAGCCAGATCAATGAGCAGTTCTTC. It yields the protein CASSQINEQFF.

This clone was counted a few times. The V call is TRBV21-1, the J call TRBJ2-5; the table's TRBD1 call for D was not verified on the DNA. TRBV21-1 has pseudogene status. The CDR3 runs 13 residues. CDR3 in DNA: TGTGCCAGCCCCTACAGGGGGGAGGAGACCCAGTACTTC. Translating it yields CASPYRGEETQYF.

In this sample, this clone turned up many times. The CDR3 is CASSSESYWSVETQYF. In nucleotides, the CDR3 is TGTGCCAGCAGCTCAGAGTCCTACTGGAGCGTAGAGACCCAGTACTTC. This rearrangement joins TRBV7-9 to TRBJ2-5; D unclear. This CDR3 has 16 amino acids. V gave up 4 bases and J gave up 4 bases, with 19 bases separating them. The germline gives CDR1 SEHNR, CDR2 FQNEAQ (reference sequence).

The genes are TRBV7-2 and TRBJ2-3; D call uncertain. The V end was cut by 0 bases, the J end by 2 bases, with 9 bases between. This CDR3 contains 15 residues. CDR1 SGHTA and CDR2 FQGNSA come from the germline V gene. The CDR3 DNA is TGTGCCAGCAGCTTAGCTACCTACTACACAGATACGCAGTATTTT. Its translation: CASSLATYYTDTQYF.

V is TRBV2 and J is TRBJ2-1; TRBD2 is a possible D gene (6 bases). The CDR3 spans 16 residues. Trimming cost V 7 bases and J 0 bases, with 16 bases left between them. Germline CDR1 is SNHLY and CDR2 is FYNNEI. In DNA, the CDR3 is TGTGCCAGCAATCTAAATGGGGGGAGCTCCTACAATGAGCAGTTCTTC. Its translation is CASNLNGGSSYNEQFF.

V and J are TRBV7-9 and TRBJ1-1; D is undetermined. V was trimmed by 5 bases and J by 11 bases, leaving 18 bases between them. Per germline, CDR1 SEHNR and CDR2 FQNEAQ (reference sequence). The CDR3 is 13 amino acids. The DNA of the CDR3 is TGTGCCAGCAGCAGAACGTCCCCCTTTGAGGCTTTCTTT. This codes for CASSRTSPFEAFF.

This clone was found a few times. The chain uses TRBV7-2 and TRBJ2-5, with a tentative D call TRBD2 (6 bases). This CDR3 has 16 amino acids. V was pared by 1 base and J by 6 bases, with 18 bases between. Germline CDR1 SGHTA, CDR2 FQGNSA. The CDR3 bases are TGTGCCAGCAGCTTAGGAGCGGGCGACGAATGGAAGACCCAGTACTTC. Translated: CASSLGAGDEWKTQYF. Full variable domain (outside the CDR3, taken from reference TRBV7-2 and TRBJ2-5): GAGVSQSPSNKVTEKGKDVELRCDPISGHTALYWYRQSLGQGLEFLIYFQGNSAPDKSGLPSDRFSAERTGGSVSTLTIQRTQQEDSAVYLCASSLGAGDEWKTQYFGPGTRLLVL.

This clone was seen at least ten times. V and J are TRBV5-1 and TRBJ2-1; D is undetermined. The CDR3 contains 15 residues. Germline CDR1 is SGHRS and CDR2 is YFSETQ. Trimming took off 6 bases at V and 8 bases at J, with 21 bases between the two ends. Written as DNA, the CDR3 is TGCGCCAGCACCCCCAATGCCGGAGTGGTGGATGAGCAGTTCTTC. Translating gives CASTPNAGVVDEQFF.

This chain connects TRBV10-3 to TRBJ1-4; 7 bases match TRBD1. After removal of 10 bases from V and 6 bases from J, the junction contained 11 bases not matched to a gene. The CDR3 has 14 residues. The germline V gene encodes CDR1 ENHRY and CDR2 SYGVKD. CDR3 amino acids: CATGGGPRDEKLFF. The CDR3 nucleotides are TGTGCCACGGGAGGGGGCCCTCGGGATGAAAAACTGTTTTTT.

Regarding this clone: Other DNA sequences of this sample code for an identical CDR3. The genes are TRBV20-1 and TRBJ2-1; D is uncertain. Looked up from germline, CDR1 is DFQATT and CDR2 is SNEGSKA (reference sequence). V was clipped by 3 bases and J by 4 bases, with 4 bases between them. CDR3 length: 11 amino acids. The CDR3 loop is CSASFYNEQFF. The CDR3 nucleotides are TGCAGTGCTAGCTTTTACAATGAGCAGTTCTTC.

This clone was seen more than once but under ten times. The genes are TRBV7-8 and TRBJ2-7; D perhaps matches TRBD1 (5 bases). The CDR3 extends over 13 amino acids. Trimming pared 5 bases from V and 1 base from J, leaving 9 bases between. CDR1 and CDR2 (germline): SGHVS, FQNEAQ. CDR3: CASSIDRSYEQYF. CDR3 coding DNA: TGTGCCAGCAGCATAGACAGATCCTACGAGCAGTACTTC.

The CDR3 region has the DNA TGTGCCAGCTCACCTATTCAGGGGTTTGCCTATGGCTACACCTTC. It specifies CASSPIQGFAYGYTF. This rearrangement joins TRBV18 to TRBJ1-2; perhaps TRBD1 as D (6 bases). Per the germline V gene, CDR1 is KGHSH and CDR2 is LQKENI. Trimming removed 3 bases from V and 4 bases from J, with 15 bases in between. The CDR3 length is 15 residues.

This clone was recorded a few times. CDR3 region: CASSSYGTEAFF. For the CDR3, the DNA is TGTGCCAGCAGCTCATATGGGACTGAAGCTTTCTTT. J is TRBJ1-1 and V is TRBV28; D not resolved. This CDR3 has 12 amino acids. Trimming took off 6 bases at V and 5 bases at J, with 10 bases between the two ends. Germline V gene lookup returns CDR1 MDHEN and CDR2 SYDVKM.

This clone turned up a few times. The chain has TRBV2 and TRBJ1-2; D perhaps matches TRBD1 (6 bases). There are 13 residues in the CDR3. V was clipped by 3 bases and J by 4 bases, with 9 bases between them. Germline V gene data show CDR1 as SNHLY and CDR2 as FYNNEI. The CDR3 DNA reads TGTGCCAGCAGTGATCAAGGGGGCTATGGCTACACCTTC. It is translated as CASSDQGGYGYTF. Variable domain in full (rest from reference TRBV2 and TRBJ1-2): EPEVTQTPSHQVTQMGQEVILRCVPISNHLYFYWYRQILGQKVEFLVSFYNNEISEKSEIFDDQFSVERPDGSNFTLKIRSTKLEDSAMYFCASSDQGGYGYTFGSGTRLTVV.

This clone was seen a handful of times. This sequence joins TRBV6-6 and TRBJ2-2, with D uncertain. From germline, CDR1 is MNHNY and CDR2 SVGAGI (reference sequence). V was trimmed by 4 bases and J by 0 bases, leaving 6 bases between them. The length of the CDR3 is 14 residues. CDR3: CASSSDANTGELFF. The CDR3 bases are TGTGCCAGCAGTTCGGACGCGAACACCGGGGAGCTGTTTTTT.

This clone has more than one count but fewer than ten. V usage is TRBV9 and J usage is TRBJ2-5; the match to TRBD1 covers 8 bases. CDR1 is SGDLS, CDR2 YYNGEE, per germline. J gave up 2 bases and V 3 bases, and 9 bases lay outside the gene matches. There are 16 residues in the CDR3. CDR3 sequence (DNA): TGTGCCAGCAGCGGCGGACAGGGTGTGTGGCAAGAGACCCAGTACTTC. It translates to CASSGGQGVWQETQYF. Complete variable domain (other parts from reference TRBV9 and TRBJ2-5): DSGVTQTPKHLITATGQRVTLRCSPRSGDLSVYWYQQSLDQGLQFLIQYYNGEERAKGNILERFSAQQFPDLHSELNLSSLELGDSALYFCASSGGQGVWQETQYFGPGTRLLVL.

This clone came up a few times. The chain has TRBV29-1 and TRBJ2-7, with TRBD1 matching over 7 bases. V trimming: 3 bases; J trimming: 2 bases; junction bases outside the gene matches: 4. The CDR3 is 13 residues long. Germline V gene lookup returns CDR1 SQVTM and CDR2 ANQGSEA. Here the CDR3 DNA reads TGCAGCGTTGAGTTACAGGGGACCTACGAGCAGTACTTC. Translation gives CSVELQGTYEQYF.

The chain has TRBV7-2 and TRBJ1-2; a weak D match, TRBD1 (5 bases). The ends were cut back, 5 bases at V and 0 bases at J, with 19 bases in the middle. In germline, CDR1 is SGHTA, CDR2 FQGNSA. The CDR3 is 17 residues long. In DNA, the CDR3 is TGTGCCAGCAGCCCGGGACCTCTGACGGCAGCTAACTATGGCTACACCTTC. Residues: CASSPGPLTAANYGYTF. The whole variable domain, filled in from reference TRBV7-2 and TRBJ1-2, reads GAGVSQSPSNKVTEKGKDVELRCDPISGHTALYWYRQSLGQGLEFLIYFQGNSAPDKSGLPSDRFSAERTGGSVSTLTIQRTQQEDSAVYLCASSPGPLTAANYGYTFGSGTRLTVV.

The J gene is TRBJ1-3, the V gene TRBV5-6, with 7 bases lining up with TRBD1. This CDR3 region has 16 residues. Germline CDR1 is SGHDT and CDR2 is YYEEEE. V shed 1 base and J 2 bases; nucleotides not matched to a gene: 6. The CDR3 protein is CASSLTPGTAGNTIYF. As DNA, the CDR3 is TGTGCCAGCAGCTTGACCCCCGGGACAGCTGGAAACACCATATATTTT.

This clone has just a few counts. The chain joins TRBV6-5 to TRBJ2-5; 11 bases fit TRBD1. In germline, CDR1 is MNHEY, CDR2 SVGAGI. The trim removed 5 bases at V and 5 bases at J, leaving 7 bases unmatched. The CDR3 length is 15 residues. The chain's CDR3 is CASSRQGQGGETQYF. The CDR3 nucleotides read TGTGCCAGCAGTCGACAGGGACAGGGGGGGGAGACCCAGTACTTC.

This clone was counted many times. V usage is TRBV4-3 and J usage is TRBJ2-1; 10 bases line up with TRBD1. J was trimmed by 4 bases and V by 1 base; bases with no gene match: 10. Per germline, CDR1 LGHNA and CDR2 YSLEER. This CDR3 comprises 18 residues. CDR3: CASSQGFIGDRGYNEQFF. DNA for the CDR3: TGCGCCAGCAGCCAAGGCTTTATTGGGGACAGGGGATACAATGAGCAGTTCTTC.

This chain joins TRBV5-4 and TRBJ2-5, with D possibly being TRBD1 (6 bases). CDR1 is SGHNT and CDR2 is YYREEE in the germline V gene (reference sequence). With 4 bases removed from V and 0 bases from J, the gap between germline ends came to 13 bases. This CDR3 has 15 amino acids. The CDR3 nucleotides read TGTGCCAGCAGCGGGGACAAGGTGTACCAAGAGACCCAGTACTTC. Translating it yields CASSGDKVYQETQYF.

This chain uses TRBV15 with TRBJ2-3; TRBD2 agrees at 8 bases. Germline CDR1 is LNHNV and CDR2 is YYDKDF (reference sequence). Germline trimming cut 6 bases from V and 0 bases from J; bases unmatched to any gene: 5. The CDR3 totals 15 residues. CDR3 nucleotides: TGTGCCACCAGTATCGGCGGGGGGAGCACAGATACGCAGTATTTT. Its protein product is CATSIGGGSTDTQYF.